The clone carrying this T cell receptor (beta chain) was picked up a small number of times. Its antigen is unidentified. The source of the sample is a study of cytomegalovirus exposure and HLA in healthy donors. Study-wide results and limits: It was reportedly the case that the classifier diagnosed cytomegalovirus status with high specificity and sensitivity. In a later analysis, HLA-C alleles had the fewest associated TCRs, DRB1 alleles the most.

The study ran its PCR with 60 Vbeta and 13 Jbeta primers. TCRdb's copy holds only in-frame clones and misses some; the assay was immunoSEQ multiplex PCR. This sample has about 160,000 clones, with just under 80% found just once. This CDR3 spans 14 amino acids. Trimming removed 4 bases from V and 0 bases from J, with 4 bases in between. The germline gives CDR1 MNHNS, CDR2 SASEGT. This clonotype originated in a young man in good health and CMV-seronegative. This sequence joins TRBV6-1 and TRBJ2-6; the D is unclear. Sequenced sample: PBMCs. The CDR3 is CASSGDSGANVLTF. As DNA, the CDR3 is TGTGCCAGCAGTGGAGACTCTGGGGCCAACGTCCTGACTTTC.